The 10 T cell receptor beta chains below come from one sample, sequenced in a study of regulatory T cells in long-lasting Graves disease. The TCR beta library used iRepertoire HTBI primers with Arm-PCR amplification of CDR3. From the multiplex PCR reads, TCRdb called clonotypes with MiXCR, one entry per CDR3 protein. The table has 300,000 to 500,000 distinct CDR3 sequences, less than 25% seen once. Time point given: persistent/refractory GD, antithyroid drugs over 5 years with positive TRAb. Construction of the TCR library relied on RNA isolated from PBMCs. Sequences were derived from peripheral blood mononuclear cells (PBMCs), sampled when the disease was refractory, from a patient treated with antithyroid drugs. The origin of the receptors is a female donor with Graves disease.

This clonotype appeared many times. V gene TRBV6-5 combines with J gene TRBJ2-7; D tentatively fits TRBD1 or TRBD2 (5 bases each). V was shortened by 4 bases and J by 0 bases, with 16 bases between the two germline ends. This CDR3 is 16 amino acids long. Germline CDR1 is MNHEY and CDR2 is SVGAGI. This CDR3 reads CASSSLGERSSYEQYF. DNA for the CDR3: TGTGCCAGCAGTTCGCTGGGGGAGCGGAGCTCCTACGAGCAGTACTTC.

This rearrangement joins TRBV11-2 to TRBJ1-1, with TRBD1 as a possible D gene (6 bases). The germline V and J ends were trimmed by 3 bases and 4 bases, with 15 bases remaining between them. The CDR3 covers 15 residues. Per the germline V gene, CDR1 is SGHAT and CDR2 is FQNNGV. The CDR3 nucleotides are TGTGCCAGCAGCTTTAACAGGGTTTGGAGCACTGAAGCTTTCTTT. Amino acids: CASSFNRVWSTEAFF.

This chain connects TRBV9 to TRBJ2-7, with a tentative D call TRBD2 (6 bases). The CDR3 contains 15 residues. V lost 4 bases, J lost 5 bases, and 19 bases lay in between. In germline, CDR1 is SGDLS, CDR2 YYNGEE. CDR3 loop: CASSSRGTRRDEQYF. The CDR3 DNA reads TGTGCCAGCAGCTCGCGCGGGACGCGGAGGGACGAGCAGTACTTC.

This clonotype was found a few times. The chain employs TRBV30 and TRBJ1-1; 7 nucleotides line up with TRBD1. V lost 8 bases and J lost 0; bases outside the gene matches: 6. This CDR3 contains 13 residues. From germline, CDR1 is GTSNPN and CDR2 SVGIG (reference sequence). The CDR3 nucleotides read TGTGCCGGTCAGGACAGGTTGAACACTGAAGCTTTCTTT. It yields the protein CAGQDRLNTEAFF. Based on the CDR3 plus reference TRBV30 and TRBJ1-1, the full variable domain is SQTIHQWPATLVQPVGSPLSLECTVEGTSNPNLYWYRQAAGRGLQLLFYSVGIGQISSEVPQNLSASRPQDRQFILSSKKLLLSDSGFYLCAGQDRLNTEAFFGQGTRLTVV.

This clonotype was detected ten times or more. The chain is built from TRBV29-1 and TRBJ2-7; 8 bases fit TRBD1. The CDR3 length is 14 residues. V shed 0 bases, J shed 6 bases, and the junction held 7 bases outside the gene matches. Germline CDR1 SQVTM, CDR2 ANQGSEA. CDR3 loop: CSVEDDRGYGEQYF. The CDR3 DNA sequence: TGCAGCGTTGAAGATGACAGGGGTTATGGCGAGCAGTACTTC.

This clonotype was counted only a few times. The chain combines TRBV10-2 with TRBJ1-1; D may be TRBD1 (6 bases). Germline V gene sequence: CDR1 WSHSY, CDR2 SAAADI. This CDR3 comprises 16 residues. The V end was cut by 6 bases, the J end by 5 bases, with 22 bases between. CDR3 DNA sequence: TGCGCCAGCAGCGTCTTACGGGGGCGCGGGGGAACTGAAGCTTTCTTT. It encodes CASSVLRGRGGTEAFF.

The chain couples TRBV28 to TRBJ2-7, with 7 bases aligning to TRBD1. Losses at the gene ends were 7 bases for V and 4 bases for J; bases not matched to a gene: 7. The CDR3 has 13 residues. CDR1 is MDHEN, CDR2 SYDVKM, per germline. The CDR3 DNA reads as TGTGCCAGCACAGAGGACAGGCTATACGAGCAGTACTTC. This gives the protein CASTEDRLYEQYF.

This clonotype was seen repeatedly, ten times or more. This chain connects TRBV2 to TRBJ2-2, with D unclear. Germline assignment: CDR1 SNHLY and CDR2 FYNNEI. This CDR3 is built from 15 residues. Trimming cost V 3 bases and J 1 base, with 9 bases left between them. The CDR3 reads CASSEYRVNTGELFF. DNA for the CDR3: TGTGCCAGCAGTGAGTACAGAGTGAACACCGGGGAGCTGTTTTTT.

This clonotype was observed a handful of times. This chain connects TRBV7-2 to TRBJ2-7; D possibly corresponds to TRBD1 (6 bases). This CDR3 has 14 amino acids. The germline CDR1 and CDR2 sequences are SGHTA and FQGNSA. With 6 bases removed from V and 6 bases from J, the gap between germline ends came to 18 bases. The CDR3 DNA follows: TGTGCCAGCAGAACGACAGGATCCCCCGGCGAGCAGTACTTC. Its protein is CASRTTGSPGEQYF.

The rearrangement links TRBV7-9 to TRBJ2-7, with D possibly matching TRBD2 (6 bases). Germline loops: CDR1 SEHNR, CDR2 FQNEAQ (reference sequence). With 4 bases removed from V and 5 bases from J, the gap between germline ends came to 18 bases. The CDR3 spans 15 residues. CDR3 in amino acids: CASSYTEEGFNEQYF. CDR3 bases: TGTGCCAGCAGCTATACAGAGGAGGGTTTCAACGAGCAGTACTTC.